This T cell receptor beta chain was profiled in a study of CD8 T cells in ankylosing spondylitis. Study observations and caveats: Before this, some motif variants had been reported in reactive arthritis synovial fluid and blood. Disease-linked clones were found to be CD8+ and relatively rare in peripheral blood. Several highly homologous variants formed a TCR beta motif that appeared characteristic of ankylosing spondylitis blood.

Making use of molecular barcodes, quantitative 5'-RACE generated TCR beta libraries. From the 5' RACE reads, TCRdb called clonotypes with MiXCR, one entry per CDR3 protein. The table records approximately 400,000 distinct CDR3 sequences, over 15% of them present only once. This CDR3 comprises 15 residues. CDR1 is SGHTA and CDR2 is FQGNSA in the germline V gene. On this clonotype: Antigen specificity is unknown. A read error may explain this, as a much larger clone is one base away.

The chain employs TRBV7-2 and TRBJ1-6; D not resolved. The sequence was collected from a male donor with ankylosing spondylitis. Source material: blood, either unsorted or a sorted T cell fraction (not recorded which). This chain's CDR3 is CSSSPTTSNNSPLHF. DNA for the CDR3: TGTTCCAGCAGCCCGACTACCTCGAATAATTCACCCCTCCACTTT. The full variable domain, rest sourced from reference TRBV7-2 and TRBJ1-6, is GAGVSQSPSNKVTEKGKDVELRCDPISGHTALYWYRQSLGQGLEFLIYFQGNSAPDKSGLPSDRFSAERTGGSVSTLTIQRTQQEDSAVYLCSSSPTTSNNSPLHFGNGTRLTVT.